These 20 T cell receptor beta chains came from one sample sequenced in a study of regulatory T cells in long-lasting Graves disease (dated by TCRdb to the early 2020s). The protocol used for the library was multiplex PCR. Sequencing took place on an Illumina HiSeq 4000. TCR beta libraries were built with iRepertoire HTBI primers and Arm-PCR amplification of CDR3 regions. TCRdb itself trimmed the public reads at Q25 with fastp, ran MiXCR and retained productive beta chains. For every CDR3 protein sequence, its rows merge into one entry that carries the most common genes and DNA. This sample is represented by around 480,000 distinct CDR3 sequences; under 20% of them were singletons. The ten most abundant clones make up 9.5% to 15% of the sample. The label giving this sample's time point can be read as: newly diagnosed GD, antithyroid drugs for less than 3 months. For both TCR sequencing and RNA sequencing, RNA was extracted from PBMCs in TRIzol.

These sequences were also reported in another study, on T cells in Graves' hyperthyroidism and ophthalmopathy.

The sequenced sample was peripheral blood mononuclear cells (PBMCs), obtained at new diagnosis, from a patient treated with antithyroid drugs. The receptors here all came from a man aged 40-55 years with Graves disease. Donor details come from another sample of the same person, matched by shared clones.

CDR3 in amino acids: CASSFLTNTGELFF. CDR3 DNA: TGTGCCAGCAGTTTCCTAACGAACACCGGGGAGCTGTTTTTT. This chain joins TRBV6-4 and TRBJ2-2; D is unresolved. Trimming left V 5 bases short and J 0 bases short, with 7 bases between. Germline-derived CDR1 and CDR2 are MRHNA and SNTAGT. This CDR3 has 14 amino acids.

There are a few counts of this clonotype. Possible read error: a much larger clone is one base away. The V gene is TRBV5-1, the J gene TRBJ2-7; D may match TRBD1 or TRBD2 (5 bases each). Trimming removed 0 bases at V and 6 bases at J, with 7 bases between. Germline V lookup: CDR1 SGHRS, CDR2 YFSETQ. The CDR3 runs to 12 residues. The CDR3 protein is CASSLVGTEQYF. The DNA for the CDR3 is TGCGCCAGCAGCTTGGTAGGGACCGAGCAGTACTTC.

This clonotype was recorded at least ten times. The chain joins TRBV24-1 to TRBJ2-4; 7 nucleotides align to TRBD1. V shed 1 base and J 8 bases; nucleotides not matched to a gene: 1. There are 13 residues in the CDR3. CDR1 and CDR2 from the germline V gene are KGHDR and SFDVKD. The CDR3 loop reads CATSDFGTDIQYF. The CDR3 bases are TGTGCCACCAGTGATTTTGGGACAGACATTCAGTACTTC.

Only a few counts were recorded for this clonotype. The rearrangement links TRBV14 to TRBJ1-2; D possibly corresponds to TRBD1 (6 bases). The CDR3 covers 14 residues. V lost 6 bases to trimming and J lost 2 bases, with 13 bases between them. Germline V gene data show CDR1 as SGHDN and CDR2 as FVKESK. The CDR3 nucleotides read TGTGCCAGCAGAGAGACAGGACGGAACTATGGCTACACCTTC. Its translation is CASRETGRNYGYTF.

The rearrangement joins TRBV11-2 to TRBJ2-1, with D tentatively TRBD1 (6 bases). The tail of the sequence fits TRBJ2-5 better, so the J call may be wrong. Germline V gene lookup returns CDR1 SGHAT and CDR2 FQNNGV. The CDR3 totals 14 residues. The CDR3 spells CASSSLGARETQYF. In nucleotides, the CDR3 is TGTGCCAGCAGCTCTTTGGGGGCCCGGGAGACCCAGTACTTC.

This clonotype has ten or more counts. The rearrangement uses TRBV28 and TRBJ1-5; D ambiguous. Germline V gives CDR1 MDHEN, CDR2 SYDVKM. The CDR3 contains 14 residues. The V end lost 6 bases, the J end lost 1 base, and 10 bases lay between the germline ends. CDR3 nucleotide sequence: TGTGCCAGCAGCACAGCGCCCAGCAATCAGCCCCAGCATTTT. Encoded protein: CASSTAPSNQPQHF.

This clonotype has only a few counts. The rearrangement joins TRBV15 to TRBJ2-1, with D hard to call. Germline values: CDR1 LNHNV, CDR2 YYDKDF (reference sequence). V was pared by 2 bases and J by 13 bases, with 9 bases between. The CDR3 contains 11 residues. The CDR3 here is CATSRQGSQFF. CDR3 nucleotide sequence: TGTGCCACCAGCAGACAAGGGTCCCAGTTCTTC.

Remarks on this clonotype: A much larger clone is a single base away; this may be a read error. The chain recombines TRBV12-3 or TRBV12-4 with TRBJ2-4; 9 positions match TRBD2. The end of the DNA fits TRBJ2-3 better, so the J call may be wrong. This CDR3 region has 15 residues. The CDR3 region is CASSLTPSGIGTQYF. The CDR3 DNA follows: TGTGCCAGCTCCCTTACCCCTAGCGGGATTGGTACGCAGTATTTT.

In its sample, this clonotype was seen a few times. This clone may be a read error of a much larger clone one base away. The chain combines TRBV28 with TRBJ1-1; 7 bases are a match to TRBD1. The CDR3 contains 15 residues. CDR1 and CDR2 from the germline V gene are MDHEN and SYDVKM. CDR3 loop: CASSPPRTGGTEALF. The CDR3 bases are TGTGCCAGCAGTCCCCCCCGGACAGGAGGGACTGAAGCTCTCTTT. Using reference TRBV28 and TRBJ1-1 for the parts outside the CDR3, the full variable domain is DVKVTQSSRYLVKRTGEKVFLECVQDMDHENMFWYRQDPGLGLRLIYFSYDVKMKEKGDIPEGYSVSREKKERFSLILESASTNQTSMYLCASSPPRTGGTEALFGQGTRLTVV.

The chain joins TRBV3-1 to TRBJ1-6, with D tentatively TRBD1 (6 bases). This CDR3 contains 14 residues. V was cut by 8 bases and J by 13 bases, with 21 bases left in between. The V gene's germline CDR1 is LGHDT and CDR2 YNNKEL (reference sequence). CDR3 sequence reads: CASGDTGSSSPLHF. For the CDR3, the DNA is TGTGCCAGCGGGGACACAGGGAGCAGTTCGCCCCTCCACTTT.

V gene TRBV6-2 or TRBV6-3 combines with J gene TRBJ2-3, with 9 bases that match TRBD2. The CDR3 length is 17 residues. Germline values: CDR1 MNHEY, CDR2 SVGEGT. J lost 0 bases, V lost 0 bases, and 4 bases had no gene match. In nucleotides, the CDR3 is TGTGCCAGCAGTTACTCGCCTAGCGGGACGAGCACAGATACGCAGTATTTT. Its translation is CASSYSPSGTSTDTQYF.

This clonotype came up many times. The chain carries TRBV5-1 and TRBJ2-5; D might be TRBD2 (5 bases). V shed 0 bases and J shed 0 bases, with 6 bases lying between them. The CDR3 contains 14 residues. Germline V CDR1 and CDR2: SGHRS, YFSETQ. DNA of the CDR3: TGCGCCAGCAGCTTGGCGGGGTACCAAGAGACCCAGTACTTC. This sequence encodes CASSLAGYQETQYF. Supplemented by reference TRBV5-1 and TRBJ2-5, the full variable domain reads KAGVTQTPRYLIKTRGQQVTLSCSPISGHRSVSWYQQTPGQGLQFLFEYFSETQRNKGNFPGRFSGRQFSNSRSEMNVSTLELGDSALYLCASSLAGYQETQYFGPGTRLLVL.

This chain links TRBV18 with TRBJ1-5; D is undetermined. Germline V lookup: CDR1 KGHSH, CDR2 LQKENI. This CDR3 has 15 amino acids. V lost 2 bases to trimming and J lost 0 bases, with 8 bases between them. CDR3 DNA sequence: TGTGCCAGCTCACCATTCGAAAGTAGCAATCAGCCCCAGCATTTT. Amino acid sequence: CASSPFESSNQPQHF.

About this clonotype: A much larger clone differs by one base, so this may be a read error. V usage is TRBV28 and J usage is TRBJ2-5, with 11 bases that match TRBD1. The CDR3 is 15 residues long. Per germline, CDR1 MDHEN and CDR2 SYDVKM. CDR3 nucleotides: TGTGCCAGCAGAACCGGGACAGGGGGATTAGAGACCCGGTACTTC. This gives the protein CASRTGTGGLETRYF.

The chain links TRBV19 to TRBJ1-4; 8 bases align to TRBD1. This CDR3 spans 15 amino acids. Germline V CDR1 and CDR2: LNHDA, SQIVND (reference sequence). V lost 5 bases, J lost 7 bases, and 9 bases stayed unmatched. The CDR3 DNA is TGTGCCAGTAGTGACAGGGGATCGGCGGGTGAAAAACTGTTTTTT. Translating it yields CASSDRGSAGEKLFF.

This clonotype was picked up many times. The chain joins TRBV12-5 to TRBJ1-2; the D gene is possibly TRBD1 (5 bases). The CDR3 runs 17 residues. CDR1 is LGHNT and CDR2 is FRNRAP in the germline V gene. V shed 2 bases and J shed 1 base, with 17 bases lying between them. The CDR3 region is CASGLPIGTLGNYGYTF. The CDR3 DNA is TGTGCTAGTGGTTTGCCCATAGGGACTTTGGGTAACTATGGCTACACCTTC.

This clonotype was seen a handful of times. V usage is TRBV9 and J usage is TRBJ2-5, with D unresolved. From germline, CDR1 is SGDLS and CDR2 YYNGEE. The V end was cut by 0 bases, the J end by 2 bases, with 8 bases between. There are 14 residues in the CDR3. CDR3 region: CASSVEGIQETQYF. DNA for the CDR3: TGTGCCAGCAGCGTAGAGGGAATTCAAGAGACCCAGTACTTC.

There are many counts of this clonotype. The chain has TRBV10-3 and TRBJ2-7, with TRBD2 identical over 14 bases. The ends lost 6 bases at V and 3 bases at J; junction bases unmatched: 13. Germline V gene sequence: CDR1 ENHRY, CDR2 SYGVKD. The CDR3 length is 18 residues. The CDR3 bases are TGTGCCATCAGCCGAGGGGGACTAGCGGGAGTCTGGGACTACGAGCAGTACTTC. This codes for CAISRGGLAGVWDYEQYF.

The V call is TRBV7-3, the J call TRBJ2-3, with 7 nucleotides matching TRBD1. Judging by the DNA end, TRBJ2-5 fits better; the J call may be wrong. CDR1 is SGHTA, CDR2 FQGTGA, per germline. The CDR3 spans 16 residues. The CDR3, as DNA: TGTGCCAGCAGCTTAGCGCTCAGACAGGGTTTGGAGACCCAGTACTTC. It translates to CASSLALRQGLETQYF.

This clonotype was observed a few times. This chain links TRBV6-1 with TRBJ1-2; 7 nucleotides match TRBD1. This CDR3 comprises 11 residues. The germline CDR1 and CDR2 sequences are MNHNS and SASEGT. V lost 10 bases, J lost 7 bases, and 6 bases stayed unmatched. CDR3 region: CATTGEGGYTF. In DNA form, the CDR3 reads TGTGCCACCACAGGGGAGGGTGGCTACACCTTC.